This TCR beta chain was sequenced for a study of blood T cell repertoires in COVID-19. Study-level background: The study drew acute and convalescent COVID-19 samples from the United States, Italy and Spain.

The CDR3 sequence is 14 residues long. The ends were cut back, 6 bases at V and 0 bases at J, with 11 bases in the middle. Germline lookup yields CDR1 MNHEY and CDR2 SMNVEV (reference sequence). Assay used: immunoSEQ multiplex PCR; TCRdb lists only in-frame clones, some missing. The repertoire consists of 85,000 to 100,000 clones, with 88% occurring once and the leading ten covering around 2.1%. The source material was peripheral blood. V is TRBV27 and J is TRBJ1-1, with D hard to call. This sequence originates from a man aged 50 to 59 with COVID-19, enrolled during active disease. This CDR3 reads CASSPNSMNTEAFF. For the CDR3, the DNA is TGTGCCAGCAGCCCTAACAGTATGAACACTGAAGCTTTCTTT.